This TCR beta chain stems from a study of cytomegalovirus exposure and HLA in healthy donors. V was trimmed by 6 bases and J by 5 bases, leaving 15 bases between them. The CDR3 extends over 13 amino acids. Germline CDR1 SGHRS, CDR2 YFSETQ. It was with 60 Vbeta and 13 Jbeta primers that the PCR ran. Libraries were prepared by immunoSEQ multiplex PCR; TCRdb keeps only in-frame clonotypes and omits some of them. The sample carries over 120,000 clones, approximately 82% recorded once. The chain couples TRBV5-1 to TRBJ2-7; D is possibly TRBD1 (5 bases). The clonotype comes from a woman aged 55-69 years in good health and CMV-seropositive. Sequenced sample: PBMCs. CDR3 residues: CASTPGQGHEQYF. In DNA, the CDR3 is TGCGCCAGCACCCCAGGGCAGGGCCACGAGCAGTACTTC.